Presented here are 32 T cell receptor beta chains from one specimen sequenced in a study of blood T cell repertoires in COVID-19. The protocol was immunoSEQ multiplex PCR, while the TCRdb copy is restricted to in-frame clones and leaves out a portion. The table shows about 150,000 clones, with approximately 83% occurring only once. The specimen sequenced was PBMCs or T cells enriched from blood (not recorded which). These receptors all come from a man aged 45-60 years who had recovered from COVID-19.

The rearrangement links TRBV6-6 to TRBJ1-1; 7 nucleotides line up with TRBD1. Losses at the gene ends were 5 bases for V and 8 bases for J; bases not matched to a gene: 5. Per the germline V gene, CDR1 is MNHNY and CDR2 is SVGAGI (reference sequence). CDR3 size: 12 residues. This CDR3 reads CASSNDRVEAFF. The CDR3 DNA follows: TGTGCCAGCAGTAACGACAGGGTCGAAGCTTTCTTT.

CDR3 nucleotides: TGTGCCAGCAGCTTGGACAGGTCAGGAAACACCATATATTTT. Its protein product is CASSLDRSGNTIYF. This rearrangement joins TRBV5-6 to TRBJ1-3; TRBD1 is a possible D gene (5 bases). There are 14 residues in the CDR3. V dropped 0 bases and J dropped 4 bases, with 8 bases sitting between them. Germline V gene lookup returns CDR1 SGHDT and CDR2 YYEEEE.

This clone was seen more than once but under ten times. This chain links TRBV2 with TRBJ1-2, with 7 bases fitting TRBD1. Germline V gives CDR1 SNHLY, CDR2 FYNNEI. Trimming took 10 bases from V and 2 from J; bases not matched to a gene: 13. The CDR3 is 15 amino acids. The CDR3: CATALRDRVNYGYTF. The CDR3 DNA reads as TGTGCCACAGCTCTGAGAGACAGGGTAAACTATGGCTACACCTTC.

The CDR3 here is CASSYTAGLAGETQYF. Written as DNA, the CDR3 is TGTGCCAGCAGTTACACCGCGGGACTAGCGGGAGAGACCCAGTACTTC. This chain connects TRBV6-2 or TRBV6-3 to TRBJ2-5; 12 nucleotides agree with TRBD2. Unmatched junction bases numbered 5, after V lost 2 bases and J lost 4 bases. There are 16 residues in the CDR3. The V gene's germline CDR1 is MNHEY and CDR2 SVGEGT.

The rearrangement uses TRBV6-1 and TRBJ1-2; D gene unclear. Germline V lookup: CDR1 MNHNS, CDR2 SASEGT. This CDR3 has 13 residues. Deletions cut 1 base from V and 8 bases from J, with 11 bases between. CDR3 sequence: CASSEEGSRGYTF. CDR3 DNA sequence: TGTGCCAGCAGTGAAGAAGGGAGTAGGGGCTACACCTTC.

The gene calls are TRBV7-8 and TRBJ1-2, with D unresolved. Germline loops: CDR1 SGHVS, CDR2 FQNEAQ. This CDR3 is built from 15 residues. Trimming removed 1 base at V and 1 base at J, with 10 bases between. CDR3 coding DNA: TGTGCCAGCAGCTTAGGGGCACCGTTTAACTATGGCTACACCTTC. Translating it yields CASSLGAPFNYGYTF. The variable domain in full, with the rest retrieved from reference TRBV7-8 and TRBJ1-2, is GAGVSQSPRYKVAKRGQDVALRCDPISGHVSLFWYQQALGQGPEFLTYFQNEAQLDKSGLPSDRFFAERPEGSVSTLKIQRTQQEDSAVYLCASSLGAPFNYGYTFGSGTRLTVV.

This chain joins TRBV6-5 and TRBJ1-2; weak D call: TRBD1 (6 bases). Germline V lookup: CDR1 MNHEY, CDR2 SVGAGI. Trimming removed 6 bases from V and 7 bases from J, with 21 bases in between. This CDR3 contains 15 residues. CDR3 loop: CASRSVSRGFSGYTF. The CDR3 bases are TGTGCCAGCAGGAGCGTCAGCAGGGGATTCAGTGGCTACACCTTC.

The chain is built from TRBV3-1 (or the pseudogene TRBV3-2) and TRBJ1-2; D remains unclear. The CDR3 is 12 amino acids. The germline V and J ends were trimmed by 4 bases and 4 bases, with 7 bases remaining between them. Germline CDR1 is LGHDT and CDR2 is YNNKEL (reference sequence). CDR3 in amino acids: CASSPGIYGYTF. CDR3 coding DNA: TGTGCCAGCAGCCCCGGGATCTATGGCTACACCTTC.

This clone was picked up a small number of times. The chain couples TRBV19 to TRBJ2-7; D may be TRBD1 (5 bases). Trimming shortened V by 0 bases and J by 1 base, and 10 bases separated the two germline ends. This CDR3 spans 15 amino acids. CDR1 and CDR2 (germline): LNHDA, SQIVND (reference sequence). The CDR3 protein is CASSIDHTGSYEQYF. The CDR3 DNA is TGTGCCAGTAGTATAGATCATACAGGTTCCTACGAGCAGTACTTC.

The rearrangement joins TRBV3-1 (or the pseudogene TRBV3-2) to TRBJ2-7, with 9 nucleotides matching TRBD1. The CDR3 runs 14 residues. Germline trimming cut 3 bases from V and 6 bases from J; bases unmatched to any gene: 6. The V gene's germline CDR1 is LGHDT and CDR2 YNNKEL (reference sequence). The CDR3 DNA is TGTGCCAGCAGCCATCCCGGGACAGGGCGCGAGCAGTACTTC. Amino acid sequence: CASSHPGTGREQYF.

This sequence joins TRBV7-2 and TRBJ2-7; TRBD1 might be the D (7 bases). The CDR3 is made up of 13 amino acids. Germline V gene sequence: CDR1 SGHTA, CDR2 FQGNSA. Trimming pared 3 bases from V and 6 bases from J, leaving 12 bases between. Here the CDR3 DNA reads TGTGCCAGCAGCTTGTCGCAGGGGGGCGAGCAGTACTTC. Translating gives CASSLSQGGEQYF.

The chain joins TRBV11-2 to TRBJ1-1; the D gene is possibly TRBD1 (6 bases). The CDR3 length is 14 residues. V lost 1 base and J 8 bases, leaving 14 bases between the germline ends. Germline V gene lookup returns CDR1 SGHAT and CDR2 FQNNGV. This CDR3 reads CASSLGFRGNEAFF. DNA for the CDR3: TGTGCCAGCAGCTTAGGGTTTAGGGGGAACGAAGCTTTCTTT.

This clone was counted only a few times. The chain carries TRBV2 and TRBJ1-6, with D unclear. The CDR3 is made up of 16 amino acids. The V gene's germline CDR1 is SNHLY and CDR2 FYNNEI. Deletions cut 3 bases from V and 0 bases from J, with 9 bases between. CDR3 sequence reads: CASSDPQSSYNSPLHF. The DNA for the CDR3 is TGTGCCAGCAGTGACCCGCAGTCCTCCTATAATTCACCCCTCCACTTT.

This clone was detected a few times. The gene calls are TRBV7-2 and TRBJ1-1; D gene ambiguous. The V and J ends lost 2 bases and 5 bases respectively, with 9 bases between them. CDR3 length: 13 amino acids. CDR1 is SGHTA, CDR2 FQGNSA, per germline. The CDR3 reads CASSLSPSTEAFF. CDR3 nucleotides: TGTGCCAGCAGCTTATCTCCGTCGACTGAAGCTTTCTTT.

This chain connects TRBV18 to TRBJ1-5; a possible D gene is TRBD1 (6 bases). Trimming left V 2 bases short and J 5 bases short, with 13 bases between. Per germline, CDR1 KGHSH and CDR2 LQKENI. The CDR3 is made up of 15 amino acids. CDR3 protein: CASSPRGGEYQPQHF. The CDR3 DNA is TGTGCCAGCTCACCAAGAGGGGGTGAATATCAGCCCCAGCATTTT.

This chain joins TRBV6-5 and TRBJ1-2; D might be TRBD1 (5 bases). The CDR3 has 14 residues. V was trimmed by 4 bases and J by 2 bases, leaving 11 bases between them. Germline V gene data show CDR1 as MNHEY and CDR2 as SVGAGI. This chain's CDR3 is CASSSGGRNYGYTF. CDR3 bases: TGTGCCAGCAGTTCTGGGGGGAGGAACTATGGCTACACCTTC.

This clone was seen a single time. The chain links TRBV5-1 to TRBJ2-5; D call uncertain. Trimming removed 0 bases at V and 0 bases at J, with 6 bases between. Germline V CDR1 and CDR2: SGHRS, YFSETQ. The CDR3 extends over 14 amino acids. The CDR3 here is CASSLDPNQETQYF. Written as DNA, the CDR3 is TGCGCCAGCAGCTTGGATCCCAACCAAGAGACCCAGTACTTC. Full variable domain (rest looked up from reference TRBV5-1 and TRBJ2-5): KAGVTQTPRYLIKTRGQQVTLSCSPISGHRSVSWYQQTPGQGLQFLFEYFSETQRNKGNFPGRFSGRQFSNSRSEMNVSTLELGDSALYLCASSLDPNQETQYFGPGTRLLVL.

V gene TRBV20-1 combines with J gene TRBJ1-4; D not certain. The CDR3 is made up of 10 amino acids. CDR1 is DFQATT and CDR2 is SNEGSKA in the germline V gene (reference sequence). Trimming cost V 7 bases and J 8 bases, with 8 bases left between them. CDR3 amino acids: CSVMREKLFF. The CDR3, as DNA: TGCAGTGTGATGAGAGAAAAACTGTTTTTT.

This chain joins TRBV4-3 and TRBJ2-1, with D possibly matching TRBD1 (5 bases). The CDR3 consists of 15 residues. The V gene's germline CDR1 is LGHNA and CDR2 YSLEER. Trimming removed 0 bases from V and 0 bases from J, with 6 bases in between. The CDR3 sequence is CASSQDRVSYNEQFF. The CDR3 DNA sequence: TGCGCCAGCAGCCAAGACAGGGTCTCCTACAATGAGCAGTTCTTC.

Note on this clone: This specimen includes other DNA sequences encoding the same CDR3. This chain links TRBV5-1 with TRBJ2-6, with TRBD1 matching 7 bases. Trimming cost V 0 bases and J 1 base; bases outside gene matches: 7. This CDR3 is built from 18 residues. Germline V gene sequence: CDR1 SGHRS, CDR2 YFSETQ. CDR3 DNA sequence: TGCGCCAGCAGCTTGGTGACAGGGCCCCCGTCTGGGGCCAACGTCCTGACTTTC. Translated, it gives CASSLVTGPPSGANVLTF.

This chain joins TRBV7-8 and TRBJ1-4; 8 bases match TRBD1. The V segment lost 5 bases and the J segment 3 bases; nucleotides outside the gene matches: 5. The CDR3 totals 15 residues. CDR1 is SGHVS, CDR2 FQNEAQ, per germline. The DNA for the CDR3 is TGTGCCAGCAGCCGACAGGGGACCTCTAATGAAAAACTGTTTTTT. Translation: CASSRQGTSNEKLFF.

The chain links TRBV10-3 to TRBJ1-2; D is perhaps TRBD1 (6 bases). The CDR3 totals 13 residues. The V and J ends lost 5 bases and 3 bases respectively, with 10 bases between them. The germline CDR1 and CDR2 sequences are ENHRY and SYGVKD. Written as DNA, the CDR3 is TGTGCCATCAGTACAGGGAAGGACTATGGCTACACCTTC. Protein product: CAISTGKDYGYTF.

V is TRBV15 and J is TRBJ1-3; 10 nucleotides line up with TRBD1. The CDR3 runs to 15 residues. J lost 2 bases, V lost 3 bases, and 1 base had no gene match. Germline CDR1 is LNHNV and CDR2 is YYDKDF (reference sequence). The CDR3 is CATSRDRGAGNTIYF. As DNA, the CDR3 is TGTGCCACCAGCAGGGACAGGGGGGCTGGAAACACCATATATTTT.

The V call is TRBV24-1, the J call TRBJ2-2; 8 positions match TRBD1. Germline-derived CDR1 and CDR2 are KGHDR and SFDVKD. This CDR3 has 15 residues. V lost 6 bases and J lost 8; bases outside the gene matches: 10. CDR3 residues: CATSYTGQGTGELFF. The CDR3 bases are TGTGCCACCAGTTACACTGGACAGGGAACGGGGGAGCTGTTTTTT.

J is TRBJ1-1 and V is TRBV7-3; D possibly corresponds to TRBD1 (5 bases). V was trimmed by 1 base and J by 4 bases, leaving 10 bases between them. The CDR3 runs 14 residues. Looked up from germline, CDR1 is SGHTA and CDR2 is FQGTGA. CDR3: CASSLNGRGTEAFF. CDR3 coding DNA: TGTGCCAGCAGCTTAAACGGGAGGGGCACTGAAGCTTTCTTT.

This clone occurred once. This CDR3 is CASGDRSNTEAFF. The CDR3 DNA reads TGTGCCAGTGGGGACAGGAGTAACACTGAAGCTTTCTTT. This chain uses TRBV19 with TRBJ1-1, with 8 bases that match TRBD1. The junction had 4 bases not matched to a gene; V was cut back by 8 bases and J by 2 bases. CDR1 LNHDA and CDR2 SQIVND come from the germline V gene (reference sequence). The CDR3 contains 13 residues.

This clone was seen only once. This chain links TRBV7-3 with TRBJ1-1; tentatively, D is TRBD1 (6 bases). V was shortened by 5 bases and J by 2 bases, with 9 bases between the two germline ends. The CDR3 extends over 13 amino acids. Germline V gene sequence: CDR1 SGHTA, CDR2 FQGTGA. The CDR3 nucleotides are TGTGCCAGCAGCCAACAGGGAAACACTGAAGCTTTCTTT. Translating gives CASSQQGNTEAFF.

This sequence joins TRBV7-9 and TRBJ1-3; 7 nucleotides agree with TRBD1. The CDR3 is made up of 15 amino acids. Germline V gives CDR1 SEHNR, CDR2 FQNEAQ (reference sequence). J was trimmed by 2 bases and V by 4 bases; bases with no gene match: 5. The CDR3 DNA reads TGTGCCAGCAGCTCCACCGACAGGGCTGGAAACACCATATATTTT. Translation gives CASSSTDRAGNTIYF.

The rearrangement joins TRBV4-3 to TRBJ2-3; 12 bases are a match to TRBD2. This CDR3 contains 17 residues. J gave up 6 bases and V 2 bases, and 9 bases lay outside the gene matches. Germline assignment: CDR1 LGHNA and CDR2 YSLEER. Here the CDR3 reads CASSQPPTGTSGDTQYF. CDR3 in DNA: TGCGCCAGCAGCCAACCTCCTACCGGGACTAGCGGGGATACGCAGTATTTT.

The rearrangement links TRBV7-2 to TRBJ2-1; D is uncertain. Germline V gives CDR1 SGHTA, CDR2 FQGNSA. V was pared by 7 bases and J by 5 bases, with 15 bases between. The length of the CDR3 is 14 residues. This CDR3 reads CASTLPMLHNEQFF. DNA of the CDR3: TGTGCCAGCACCCTACCGATGCTCCACAATGAGCAGTTCTTC.

This clone was recorded only once. Germline is not matched at one junction end, which may reflect a read error. The chain employs TRBV5-1 and TRBJ1-6; 8 bases agree with TRBD1. CDR3 length equals 16 residues. Germline V lookup: CDR1 SGHRS, CDR2 YFSETQ. CDR3 sequence: CASSLAPGQAYSPLHF. In DNA, the CDR3 is TGCGCCAGCAGTTTGGCACCGGGACAGGCGTACTCACCCCTCCACTTT.

This rearrangement joins TRBV28 to TRBJ1-5; D perhaps matches TRBD1 (5 bases). V lost 6 bases and J lost 3, with 15 bases in between. The CDR3 extends over 15 amino acids. Germline V gene sequence: CDR1 MDHEN, CDR2 SYDVKM. The CDR3 loop reads CASSPAGPDNQPQHF. CDR3 DNA sequence: TGTGCCAGCAGCCCAGCGGGACCGGACAATCAGCCCCAGCATTTT. Drawing the rest from reference TRBV28 and TRBJ1-5, the complete variable domain is DVKVTQSSRYLVKRTGEKVFLECVQDMDHENMFWYRQDPGLGLRLIYFSYDVKMKEKGDIPEGYSVSREKKERFSLILESASTNQTSMYLCASSPAGPDNQPQHFGDGTRLSIL.